Presented here are 14 T cell receptor beta chains from one specimen sequenced in a study of patients with pleural tuberculosis. TCRdb re-called the reads with MiXCR, one entry per CDR3 protein. The profile shows around 49,000 distinct CDR3 sequences, approximately 7.9% of them singletons. The receptor source for this set is a human donor with pleural tuberculosis.

This clonotype has more than one count but fewer than ten. The J gene is TRBJ2-1, the V gene TRBV5-4; D is uncertain. The V gene lost 1 base and the J gene lost 5 bases, with 7 bases spanning the gap. Germline-derived CDR1 and CDR2 are SGHNT and YYREEE (reference sequence). There are 13 residues in the CDR3. The CDR3 reads CASSLLLDNEQFF. The CDR3 DNA reads TGTGCCAGCAGCTTGTTGTTAGACAATGAGCAGTTCTTC. The whole variable domain, filled in from reference TRBV5-4 and TRBJ2-1, reads ETGVTQSPTHLIKTRGQQVTLRCSSQSGHNTVSWYQQALGQGPQFIFQYYREEENGRGNFPPRFSGLQFPNYSSELNVNALELDDSALYLCASSLLLDNEQFFGPGTRLTVL.

This clonotype was found many times. CDR3 residues: CSARSKRSREQYV. In DNA, the CDR3 is TGCAGTGCTAGGTCCAAGCGATCTAGGGAGCAGTACGTC. The chain combines TRBV20-1 with TRBJ2-7; D unclear. This CDR3 is 13 amino acids long. The V end was cut by 3 bases, the J end by 7 bases, with 16 bases between. Germline CDR1 reads DFQATT; CDR2 reads SNEGSKA (reference sequence).

This clonotype was picked up many times. The DNA for the CDR3 is TGTGCCAGCAGTTTAACCTCACAGGGGATGTACGAGCAGTACTTC. This translates into CASSLTSQGMYEQYF. The chain links TRBV28 to TRBJ2-7; 7 nucleotides align to TRBD1. The trim removed 2 bases at V and 4 bases at J, leaving 8 bases unmatched. CDR1 and CDR2 from the germline V gene are MDHEN and SYDVKM. This CDR3 is 15 amino acids long.

In its sample, this clonotype is large. The chain is built from TRBV4-2 and TRBJ2-1; D gene unclear. The V gene lost 0 bases and the J gene lost 2 bases, with 11 bases spanning the gap. The CDR3 spans 16 residues. Germline CDR1 LGHNA, CDR2 YNFKEQ. CDR3 DNA sequence: TGTGCCAGCAGCCAAGATCATCTGCAGACCTACAATGAGCAGTTCTTC. Translated, it gives CASSQDHLQTYNEQFF.

CDR3 DNA: TGTGCCAGCAGTTTTCTGGCAGCCTACGAGCAGTACTTC. Translation gives CASSFLAAYEQYF. The V gene is TRBV28, the J gene TRBJ2-7, with D hard to call. Trimming stripped 3 bases from V and 2 bases from J, with 8 bases between. The CDR3 is made up of 13 amino acids. The germline gives CDR1 MDHEN, CDR2 SYDVKM.

This clonotype came up many times. The chain carries TRBV11-2 and TRBJ1-2; D may be TRBD1 (5 bases). Germline V CDR1 and CDR2: SGHAT, FQNNGV. The CDR3 has 14 amino acids. V was shortened by 1 base and J by 8 bases, with 14 bases between the two germline ends. The CDR3: CASSLVARDGGYTF. The CDR3 nucleotides are TGTGCCAGCAGCTTAGTCGCCAGGGACGGCGGCTACACCTTC.

This clonotype has at least ten counts. The CDR3 nucleotides are TGTGCCAGCAGACGTAGACCGGGACAGATCTACGAGCAGTACTTC. Translating gives CASRRRPGQIYEQYF. This sequence joins TRBV4-2 and TRBJ2-7; TRBD1 agrees at 7 bases. The trim removed 6 bases at V and 3 bases at J, leaving 11 bases unmatched. The CDR3 spans 15 residues. CDR1 and CDR2 (germline): LGHNA, YNFKEQ.

This clonotype was seen a handful of times. J is TRBJ2-3 and V is TRBV5-2; the D segment call TRBD2 is taken from the table without a DNA check. TRBV5-2 is a pseudogene locus. The length of the CDR3 is 16 residues. CDR3: CASDLGASGMGDTQYF. The DNA for the CDR3 is TGTGCCAGCGACCTGGGGGCTAGCGGGATGGGAGATACGCAGTATTTT.

Many counts were recorded for this clonotype. The chain employs TRBV11-1 and TRBJ2-1; no clear D. The CDR3 covers 14 residues. V was trimmed by 1 base and J by 5 bases, leaving 9 bases between them. The germline V gene encodes CDR1 SGHAT and CDR2 FQDESV (reference sequence). CDR3 residues: CASSLGSRDNEQFF. The DNA for the CDR3 is TGTGCCAGCAGCTTAGGGTCCAGAGACAATGAGCAGTTCTTC. The full variable domain, in which reference TRBV11-1 and TRBJ2-1 provide the parts outside the CDR3, is EAEVAQSPRYKITEKSQAVAFWCDPISGHATLYWYRQILGQGPELLVQFQDESVVDDSQLPKDRFSAERLKGVDSTLKIQPAELGDSAMYLCASSLGSRDNEQFFGPGTRLTVL.

This clonotype was counted ten times or more. This sequence joins TRBV19 and TRBJ2-2; a possible D gene is TRBD1 (6 bases). There are 15 residues in the CDR3. The V end was cut by 1 base, the J end by 4 bases, with 10 bases between. The V gene's germline CDR1 is LNHDA and CDR2 SQIVND (reference sequence). CDR3 in DNA: TGTGCCAGTAGTATAGGCAGGGGTCCCACCGGGGAGCTGTTTTTT. It is translated as CASSIGRGPTGELFF. Combining the CDR3 with reference TRBV19 and TRBJ2-2 gives the whole variable domain DGGITQSPKYLFRKEGQNVTLSCEQNLNHDAMYWYRQDPGQGLRLIYYSQIVNDFQKGDIAEGYSVSREKKESFPLTVTSAQKNPTAFYLCASSIGRGPTGELFFGEGSRLTVL.

In its sample, this clonotype was seen many times. The chain has TRBV12-3 or TRBV12-4 and TRBJ1-3; D uncertain. The CDR3 runs to 17 residues. V lost 5 bases, J lost 0 bases, and 17 bases lay in between. CDR3: CASSPLRGRASGNTIYF. The CDR3 DNA sequence: TGTGCCAGCAGTCCCCTCCGCGGCCGCGCCTCTGGAAACACCATATATTTT.

This clonotype was seen at least ten times. This chain joins TRBV28 and TRBJ2-7, with D perhaps being TRBD1 or TRBD2 (5 bases each). Trimming removed 4 bases at V and 2 bases at J, with 21 bases between. CDR1 and CDR2 from the germline V gene are MDHEN and SYDVKM. The CDR3 has 17 residues. CDR3 DNA sequence: TGTGCCAGCAGTTCCGTGACTTGGGGGAAAGATACCTACGAGCAGTACTTC. Translation: CASSSVTWGKDTYEQYF. Together with reference TRBV28 and TRBJ2-7, the CDR3 gives the full variable domain: DVKVTQSSRYLVKRTGEKVFLECVQDMDHENMFWYRQDPGLGLRLIYFSYDVKMKEKGDIPEGYSVSREKKERFSLILESASTNQTSMYLCASSSVTWGKDTYEQYFGPGTRLTVT.

This clonotype was counted many times. V and J are TRBV15 and TRBJ2-3; possibly TRBD2 for D (5 bases). Germline V CDR1 and CDR2: LNHNV, YYDKDF (reference sequence). The CDR3 is 17 amino acids. The V end lost 4 bases, the J end lost 0 bases, and 17 bases lay between the germline ends. CDR3 in DNA: TGTGCCACCAGCAAAGAAAAAAGCGGCTATAGCACAGATACGCAGTATTTT. Amino acids: CATSKEKSGYSTDTQYF.

This clonotype was observed a handful of times. The CDR3 DNA sequence: TGCGCCAGCAGGGCGATTGGTGGCTCTGGAAACACCATATATTTT. It is translated as CASRAIGGSGNTIYF. The chain joins TRBV5-1 to TRBJ1-3, with D unresolved. This CDR3 region has 15 residues. CDR1 and CDR2 (germline): SGHRS, YFSETQ. V shed 5 bases and J shed 0 bases, with 12 bases lying between them.